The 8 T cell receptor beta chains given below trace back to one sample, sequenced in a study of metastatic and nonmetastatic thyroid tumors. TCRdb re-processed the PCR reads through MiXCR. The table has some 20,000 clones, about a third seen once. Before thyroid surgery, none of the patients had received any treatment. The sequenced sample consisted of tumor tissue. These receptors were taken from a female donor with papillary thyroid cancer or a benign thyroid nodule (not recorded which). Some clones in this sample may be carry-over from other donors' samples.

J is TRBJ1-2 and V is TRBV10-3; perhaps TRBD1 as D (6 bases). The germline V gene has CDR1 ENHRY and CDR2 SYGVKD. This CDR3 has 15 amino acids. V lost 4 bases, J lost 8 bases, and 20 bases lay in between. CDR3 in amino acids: CAISVLAGALRGYTF. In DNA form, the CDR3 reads TGTGCCATCAGTGTATTGGCGGGGGCCCTGAGGGGCTACACCTTC.

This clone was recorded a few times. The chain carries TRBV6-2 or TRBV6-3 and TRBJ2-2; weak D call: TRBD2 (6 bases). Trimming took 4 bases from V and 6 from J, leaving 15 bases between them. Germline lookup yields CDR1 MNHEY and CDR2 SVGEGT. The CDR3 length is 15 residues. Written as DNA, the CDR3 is TGTGCCAGCAGTTCCTCGGCTAGCGCTCCCGGGGAGCTGTTTTTT. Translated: CASSSSASAPGELFF.

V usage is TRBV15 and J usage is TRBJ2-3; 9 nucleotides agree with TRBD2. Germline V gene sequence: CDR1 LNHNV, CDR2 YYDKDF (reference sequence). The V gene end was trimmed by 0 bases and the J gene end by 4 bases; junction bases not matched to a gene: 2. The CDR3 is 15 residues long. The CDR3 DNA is TGTGCCACCAGCAGAGAGACTAGCGGCGCAGATACGCAGTATTTT. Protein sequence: CATSRETSGADTQYF.

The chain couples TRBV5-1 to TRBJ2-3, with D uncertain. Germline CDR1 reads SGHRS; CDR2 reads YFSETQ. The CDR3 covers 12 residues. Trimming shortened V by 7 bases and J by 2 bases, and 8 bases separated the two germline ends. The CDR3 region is CASGQATDTQYF. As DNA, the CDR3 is TGCGCCAGCGGGCAGGCCACAGATACGCAGTATTTT.

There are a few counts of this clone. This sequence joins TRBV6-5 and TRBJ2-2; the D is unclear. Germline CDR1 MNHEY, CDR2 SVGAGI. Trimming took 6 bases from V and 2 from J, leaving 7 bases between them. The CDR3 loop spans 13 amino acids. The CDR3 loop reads CASRTLNTGELFF. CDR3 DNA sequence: TGTGCCAGCAGGACACTAAACACCGGGGAGCTGTTTTTT.

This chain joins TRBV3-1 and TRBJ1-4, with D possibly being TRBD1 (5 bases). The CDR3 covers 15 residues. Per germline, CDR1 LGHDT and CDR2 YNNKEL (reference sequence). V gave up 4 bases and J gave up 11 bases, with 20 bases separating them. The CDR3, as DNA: TGTGCCAGCAGCCGCAGAGGGGCTGGTCTTCTGAAACTGTTTTTT. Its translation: CASSRRGAGLLKLFF.

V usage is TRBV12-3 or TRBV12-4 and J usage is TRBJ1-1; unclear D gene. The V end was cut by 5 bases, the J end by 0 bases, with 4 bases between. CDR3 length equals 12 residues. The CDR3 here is CASSPMNTEAFF. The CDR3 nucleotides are TGTGCCAGCAGTCCCATGAACACTGAAGCTTTCTTT.

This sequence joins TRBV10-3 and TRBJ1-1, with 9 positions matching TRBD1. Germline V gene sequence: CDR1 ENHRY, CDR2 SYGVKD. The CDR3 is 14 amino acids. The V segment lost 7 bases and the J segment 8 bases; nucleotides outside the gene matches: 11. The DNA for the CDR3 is TGTGCCATCAAACCGGGACAGGGAGTTTCGGAAGCTTTCTTT. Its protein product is CAIKPGQGVSEAFF.